Following are 27 T cell receptor beta chains from one sample sequenced in a study of human T cells and chemical hapten exposure. TCRdb redid the calling of the 5' RACE reads with MiXCR, one entry per CDR3 protein. The sample lists approximately 80,000 distinct CDR3 sequences, around 15% occurring once. Extraction of total RNA was performed on unfractionated whole blood. The source of these receptors is a female donor in good health.

As regards this clonotype: A clone one base away is much larger, so this may be a read error. CDR3 region: CASEGQGPAEALF. The CDR3 region has the DNA TGTGCCAGCGAAGGGCAGGGGCCCGCTGAAGCTTTATTT. The chain recombines TRBV2 with TRBJ1-1, with D maybe TRBD1 (6 bases). Looked up from germline, CDR1 is SNHLY and CDR2 is FYNNEI. The CDR3 extends over 13 amino acids.

The chain employs TRBV5-6 and TRBJ2-3, with D possibly TRBD2 on 5 matching bases. Deletions cut 4 bases from V and 1 base from J, with 13 bases between. CDR1 is SGHDT and CDR2 is YYEEEE in the germline V gene. The CDR3 is made up of 15 amino acids. The CDR3: CASSRRSGGTDTQYF. The CDR3 DNA reads as TGTGCCAGCAGCCGCCGGAGCGGTGGCACAGATACGCAGTATTTT.

The chain combines TRBV20-1 with TRBJ2-1, with a tentative D call TRBD2 (6 bases). V gave up 3 bases and J gave up 9 bases, with 18 bases separating them. This CDR3 comprises 14 residues. From germline, CDR1 is DFQATT and CDR2 SNEGSKA (reference sequence). The CDR3 DNA reads as TGCAGTGCTAGGCCCGGGACTCCCAGCAGTGAGCAGTTCTTC. It is translated as CSARPGTPSSEQFF.

This clonotype was observed a few times. The rearrangement uses TRBV20-1 and TRBJ1-4; D unclear. CDR1 DFQATT and CDR2 SNEGSKA come from the germline V gene (reference sequence). V was shortened by 5 bases and J by 2 bases, with 18 bases between the two germline ends. The CDR3 consists of 16 residues. In DNA, the CDR3 is TGCAGTGCTCCAAACTGGATGGAAGGGACTAATGAAAAACTGTTTTTT. Its translation: CSAPNWMEGTNEKLFF.

The genes are TRBV20-1 and TRBJ1-1, with 8 bases identical to TRBD1. Germline V gives CDR1 DFQATT, CDR2 SNEGSKA (reference sequence). This CDR3 has 14 residues. The junction had 7 bases not matched to a gene; V was cut back by 7 bases and J by 0 bases. The CDR3 reads CSGIRDRLNTEAFF. As DNA, the CDR3 is TGCAGTGGAATAAGGGACAGGCTGAACACTGAAGCTTTCTTT.

This rearrangement joins TRBV5-4 to TRBJ2-1; possibly TRBD2 for D (7 bases). Germline CDR1 SGHNT, CDR2 YYREEE (reference sequence). This CDR3 is 12 amino acids long. V was clipped by 0 bases and J by 15 bases, with 13 bases between them. CDR3 in amino acids: CASSLVGGVGFF. The DNA of the CDR3 is TGTGCCAGCAGCTTGGTAGGGGGGGTGGGGTTCTTC.

V and J are TRBV2 and TRBJ2-7, with D possibly matching TRBD1 (5 bases). This CDR3 comprises 15 residues. V lost 0 bases to trimming and J lost 4 bases, with 13 bases between them. Germline V gene sequence: CDR1 SNHLY, CDR2 FYNNEI. The DNA for the CDR3 is TGTGCCAGCAGTGAAGCGCGTGGGGCTTTATACGAGCAGTACTTC. Its protein product is CASSEARGALYEQYF.

This clonotype was picked up a small number of times. The CDR3 nucleotides are TGTGCCAGCAGTTTGAAGGTTATGATGACCTACGAGCAGTACTTC. Its translation: CASSLKVMMTYEQYF. This chain joins TRBV28 and TRBJ2-7; D call uncertain. The V and J ends lost 3 bases and 2 bases respectively, with 14 bases between them. Germline CDR1 MDHEN, CDR2 SYDVKM. The CDR3 has 15 residues.

V is TRBV28 and J is TRBJ1-2; no clear D. Trimming stripped 5 bases from V and 4 bases from J, with 2 bases between. The length of the CDR3 is 10 residues. Germline V gene sequence: CDR1 MDHEN, CDR2 SYDVKM. The CDR3 spells CASSGYGYTF. The CDR3, as DNA: TGTGCCAGCAGTGGCTATGGCTACACCTTC.

The V and J genes are TRBV7-9 and TRBJ2-3; no firm D call. This CDR3 comprises 11 residues. CDR1 is SEHNR and CDR2 is FQNEAQ in the germline V gene (reference sequence). V was cut by 4 bases and J by 10 bases, with 9 bases left in between. This CDR3 is CASSSLNPQYF. DNA of the CDR3: TGTGCCAGCAGCTCCCTCAACCCGCAGTATTTT.

This clonotype was detected ten times or more. The chain recombines TRBV11-2 with TRBJ2-3; D is ambiguous. The V end was cut by 1 base, the J end by 6 bases, with 5 bases between. Looked up from germline, CDR1 is SGHAT and CDR2 is FQNNGV. CDR3 length equals 12 residues. In nucleotides, the CDR3 is TGTGCCAGCAGCTTAGTTGGGGATACGCAGTATTTT. Its translation is CASSLVGDTQYF.

The chain recombines TRBV7-8 with TRBJ1-6; TRBD1 aligns across 7 bases. Per the germline V gene, CDR1 is SGHVS and CDR2 is FQNEAQ. The length of the CDR3 is 17 residues. V lost 1 base, J lost 10 bases, and 13 bases stayed unmatched. The CDR3 loop reads CASSLGRTGLRLSPLHF. CDR3 in DNA: TGTGCCAGCAGCTTAGGGCGGACAGGCCTGAGGCTGTCACCCCTCCACTTT.

The chain uses TRBV20-1 and TRBJ2-7; tentatively, D is TRBD1 (5 bases). Germline V lookup: CDR1 DFQATT, CDR2 SNEGSKA (reference sequence). This CDR3 comprises 12 residues. V was clipped by 6 bases and J by 2 bases, with 11 bases between them. The DNA of the CDR3 is TGCAGTGCCCCAGACAGAGCCTACGAGCAGTACTTC. Protein product: CSAPDRAYEQYF.

This clonotype has at least ten counts. This rearrangement joins TRBV10-3 to TRBJ1-5; unclear D gene. This CDR3 has 12 amino acids. The V and J ends lost 2 bases and 4 bases respectively, with 3 bases between them. CDR1 is ENHRY and CDR2 is SYGVKD in the germline V gene. DNA of the CDR3: TGTGCCATCAGTGAGCCGAATCAGCCCCAGCATTTT. It encodes CAISEPNQPQHF.

This clonotype was recorded at least ten times. The CDR3 is CAISVRQGAGQPQHF. The CDR3 bases are TGTGCCATCAGTGTGAGGCAGGGGGCCGGTCAGCCCCAGCATTTT. The chain recombines TRBV10-3 with TRBJ1-5; 8 positions match TRBD1. Germline V gene data show CDR1 as ENHRY and CDR2 as SYGVKD. The CDR3 runs 15 residues. Trimming removed 4 bases from V and 6 bases from J; junction bases left unmatched: 8.

This clonotype was recorded at least ten times. This sequence joins TRBV3-1 and TRBJ1-1; D ambiguous. Looked up from germline, CDR1 is LGHDT and CDR2 is YNNKEL (reference sequence). The CDR3 is 13 amino acids. V was clipped by 4 bases and J by 7 bases, with 13 bases between them. This chain's CDR3 is CASSRGLTGEAFF. CDR3 DNA sequence: TGTGCCAGCAGCCGCGGACTGACGGGTGAAGCTTTCTTT.

The gene calls are TRBV25-1 and TRBJ2-7; D perhaps matches TRBD1 (6 bases). The CDR3 contains 13 residues. The V and J ends lost 4 bases and 5 bases respectively, with 12 bases between them. From germline, CDR1 is MGHDK and CDR2 SYGVNS. CDR3 region: CASSVRDTDEQYF. The CDR3, as DNA: TGTGCCAGCAGTGTTAGGGACACGGACGAGCAGTACTTC.

This clonotype was picked up a small number of times. This sequence joins TRBV6-2 or TRBV6-3 and TRBJ2-1; 9 nucleotides align to TRBD2. J lost 6 bases, V lost 5 bases, and 23 bases had no gene match. Germline assignment: CDR1 MNHEY and CDR2 SVGEGT. The CDR3 has 20 amino acids. CDR3 bases: TGTGCCAGCAGTCCTCCCCCGAGCGGGGGGCGAGTTAATATGAGCAATGAGCAGTTCTTC. Translated, it gives CASSPPPSGGRVNMSNEQFF.

This clonotype was observed a few times. The CDR3: CASSLTRQGRFDSPLHF. The CDR3 DNA reads TGTGCCAGCAGTCTGACTCGACAGGGACGGTTCGATTCACCCCTCCACTTT. The chain joins TRBV27 to TRBJ1-6; 7 positions match TRBD1. CDR1 and CDR2 from the germline V gene are MNHEY and SMNVEV (reference sequence). The CDR3 spans 17 residues. The junction had 15 bases not matched to a gene; V was cut back by 5 bases and J by 8 bases.

This sequence joins TRBV7-9 and TRBJ2-7; a possible D gene is TRBD2 (7 bases). Germline CDR1 and CDR2: SEHNR and FQNEAQ (reference sequence). V lost 4 bases to trimming and J lost 2 bases, with 12 bases between them. This CDR3 has 14 residues. The CDR3 DNA sequence: TGTGCCAGCAGCTCGTCCGGGGGGCCCTACGAGCAGTACTTC. Translation: CASSSSGGPYEQYF.

This sequence joins TRBV6-6 and TRBJ1-6; TRBD1 is a possible D gene (5 bases). The CDR3 consists of 16 residues. Germline V gives CDR1 MNHNY, CDR2 SVGAGI (reference sequence). V was shortened by 2 bases and J by 7 bases, with 15 bases between the two germline ends. The CDR3, as DNA: TGTGCCAGCAGTTACCCCGGGACCGTACCCAATTCACCCCTCCACTTT. This codes for CASSYPGTVPNSPLHF.

This clonotype was seen more than once but under ten times. The J gene is TRBJ2-1, the V gene TRBV5-4; 9 nucleotides line up with TRBD2. Germline V gives CDR1 SGHNT, CDR2 YYREEE (reference sequence). Trimming removed 4 bases from V and 2 bases from J; junction bases left unmatched: 4. The CDR3 contains 15 residues. The CDR3 region is CASSPRGGPYNEQFF. The CDR3, as DNA: TGTGCCAGCAGCCCGCGGGGGGGCCCCTACAATGAGCAGTTCTTC.

The chain links TRBV6-5 to TRBJ1-2; TRBD1 agrees at 8 bases. The trim removed 3 bases at V and 8 bases at J, leaving 14 bases unmatched. This CDR3 region has 16 residues. Germline V gene lookup returns CDR1 MNHEY and CDR2 SVGAGI. The CDR3 here is CASSYGGADRGRGYTF. The CDR3 DNA reads TGTGCCAGCAGTTATGGTGGGGCAGACAGGGGAAGAGGCTACACCTTC.

This clonotype was seen only a few times. The chain joins TRBV5-1 to TRBJ1-1; unclear D gene. Trimming removed 0 bases at V and 6 bases at J, with 12 bases between. The CDR3 loop spans 14 amino acids. The germline gives CDR1 SGHRS, CDR2 YFSETQ. CDR3 DNA: TGCGCCAGCAGCTTGGATCCAGGTCTCCCTGAAGCTTTCTTT. Translated: CASSLDPGLPEAFF. The full variable domain, completed using reference TRBV5-1 and TRBJ1-1, is KAGVTQTPRYLIKTRGQQVTLSCSPISGHRSVSWYQQTPGQGLQFLFEYFSETQRNKGNFPGRFSGRQFSNSRSEMNVSTLELGDSALYLCASSLDPGLPEAFFGQGTRLTVV.

This clonotype came up once. The chain links TRBV19 to TRBJ1-5; 9 bases match TRBD1. Germline CDR1 LNHDA, CDR2 SQIVND (reference sequence). This CDR3 region has 17 residues. Germline trimming cut 4 bases from V and 1 base from J; bases unmatched to any gene: 8. CDR3 bases: TGTGCCAGTAGTAGGGACAGGGTGATTACGAGCAATCAGCCCCAGCATTTT. Protein product: CASSRDRVITSNQPQHF.

This clonotype was counted a few times. J is TRBJ1-1 and V is TRBV30, with D unclear. The ends were cut back, 0 bases at V and 4 bases at J, with 6 bases in the middle. Germline values: CDR1 GTSNPN, CDR2 SVGIG (reference sequence). CDR3 length: 12 amino acids. The CDR3 DNA is TGTGCCTGGAGTGTGATGTCCACTGAAGCTTTCTTT. This gives the protein CAWSVMSTEAFF.

The chain joins TRBV18 to TRBJ2-3, with unresolved D. The germline V gene encodes CDR1 KGHSH and CDR2 LQKENI. This CDR3 has 12 amino acids. Trimming removed 0 bases at V and 9 bases at J, with 7 bases between. The CDR3 sequence is CASSPPLETQYF. In DNA form, the CDR3 reads TGTGCCAGCTCACCACCTCTTGAAACGCAGTATTTT.